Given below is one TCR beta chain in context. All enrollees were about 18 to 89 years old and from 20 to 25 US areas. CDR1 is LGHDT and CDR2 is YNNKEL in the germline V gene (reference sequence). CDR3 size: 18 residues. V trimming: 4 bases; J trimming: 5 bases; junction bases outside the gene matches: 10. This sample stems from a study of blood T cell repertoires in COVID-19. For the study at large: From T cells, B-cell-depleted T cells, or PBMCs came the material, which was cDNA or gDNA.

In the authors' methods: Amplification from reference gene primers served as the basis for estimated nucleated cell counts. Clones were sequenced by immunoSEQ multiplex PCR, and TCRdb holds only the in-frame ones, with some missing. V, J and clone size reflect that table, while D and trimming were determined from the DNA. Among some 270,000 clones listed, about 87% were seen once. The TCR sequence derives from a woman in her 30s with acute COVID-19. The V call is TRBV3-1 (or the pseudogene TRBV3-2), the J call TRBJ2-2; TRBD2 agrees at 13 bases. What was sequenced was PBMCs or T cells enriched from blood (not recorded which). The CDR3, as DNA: TGTGCCAGCAGCCTAATACTAGCGGGAGGGCCTGATACCGGGGAGCTGTTTTTT. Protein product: CASSLILAGGPDTGELFF.